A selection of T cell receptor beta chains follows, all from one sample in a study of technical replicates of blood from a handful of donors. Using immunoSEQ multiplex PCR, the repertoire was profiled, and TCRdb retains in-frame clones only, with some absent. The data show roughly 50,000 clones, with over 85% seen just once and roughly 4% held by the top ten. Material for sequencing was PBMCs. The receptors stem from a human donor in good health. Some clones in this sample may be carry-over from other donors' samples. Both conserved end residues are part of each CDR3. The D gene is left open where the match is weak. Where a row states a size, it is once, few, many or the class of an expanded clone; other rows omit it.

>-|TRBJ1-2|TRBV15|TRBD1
TGTGCCACCAGCCCGCGGACAGGGAACTATGGCTACACCTTC
CATSPRTGNYGYTF
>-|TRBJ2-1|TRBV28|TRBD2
TGTGCCAGCAGCCCGCCGGGGGGTGAGCAGTTCTTC
CASSPPGGEQFF
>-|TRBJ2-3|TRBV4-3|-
TGCGCCAGCAGCCAAGATACGATCGCGGGTACGCAGTATTTT
CASSQDTIAGTQYF
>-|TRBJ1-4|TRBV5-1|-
TGCGCCAGCACCCGTAACGGGGATAATGAAAAACTGTTTTTT
CASTRNGDNEKLFF
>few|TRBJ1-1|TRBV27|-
TGTGCCAGCAGTTTACGAGAGAACACTGAAGCTTTCTTT
CASSLRENTEAFF
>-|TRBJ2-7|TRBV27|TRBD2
TGTGCCAGCAGAGGACTAGCGGGAGCCCCCTACGAGCAGTACTTC
CASRGLAGAPYEQYF
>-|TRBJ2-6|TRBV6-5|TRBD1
TGTGCCAGCAGTCTAGGGGGCGCTGGGGCCAACGTCCTGACTTTC
CASSLGGAGANVLTF
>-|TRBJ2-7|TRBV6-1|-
TGTGCCAGCAGTGCGAGCCCGGGAGCCTCATCTTCCCACGAGCAGTACTTC
CASSASPGASSSHEQYF
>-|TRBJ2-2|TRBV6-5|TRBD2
TGTGCCAGCAGTTACTCGATAGCGGGGAACACCGGGGAGCTGTTTTTT
CASSYSIAGNTGELFF
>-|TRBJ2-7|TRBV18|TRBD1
TGTGCCAGCTCTACGGACAGGGGCGAGCAGTACTTC
CASSTDRGEQYF
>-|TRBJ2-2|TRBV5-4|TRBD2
TGTGCCAGCAGCTTGGTTCGTAGCGGGTACACCGGGGAGCTGTTTTTT
CASSLVRSGYTGELFF
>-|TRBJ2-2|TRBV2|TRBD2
TGTGCCAGCAGTCCGAAGAGACTAGCGGGAGGGCCCTCGAACACCGGGGAGCTGTTTTTT
CASSPKRLAGGPSNTGELFF
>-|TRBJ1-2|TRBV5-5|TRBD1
TGTGCCAGCAGCTACCCGACAGGGTTTAGATATGGCTACACCTTC
CASSYPTGFRYGYTF
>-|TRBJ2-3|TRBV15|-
TGTGCCACCAGCAGAGGGGGGGTGGAGACAGATACGCAGTATTTT
CATSRGGVETDTQYF
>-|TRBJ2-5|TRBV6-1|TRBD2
TGTGGGGGGAGGGGACTATTTGGGACCCAGTACTTC
CGGRGLFGTQYF
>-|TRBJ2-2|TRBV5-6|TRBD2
TGTGCCAGCAGCCGACTAGCGGGGGCCTATAACACCGGGGAGCTGTTTTTT
CASSRLAGAYNTGELFF
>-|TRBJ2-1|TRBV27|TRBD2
TGTGCCAGCAGGAGCGCGGGAGGGATATCGGAGCAGTTCTTC
CASRSAGGISEQFF
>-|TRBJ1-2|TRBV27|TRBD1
TGTGCCAGCAGCTACAGGGGAGACTATGGCTACACCTTC
CASSYRGDYGYTF
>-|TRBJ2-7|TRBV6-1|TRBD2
TGTGCCAGCAGAGAAGGGGTATGGGGACTAGCGGGAGGGTACGAGCAGTACTTC
CASREGVWGLAGGYEQYF
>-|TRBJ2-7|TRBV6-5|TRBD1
TGTGCCAGCACCAGGGGACAGGGGGCCCACGAGCAGTACTTC
CASTRGQGAHEQYF
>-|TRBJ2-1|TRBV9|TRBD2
TGTGCCAGCAGCGTAGGGACTAGCGGGGGGGCGGGGACCTACAATGAGCAGTTCTTC
CASSVGTSGGAGTYNEQFF
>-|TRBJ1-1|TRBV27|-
TGTGCCAGCAGTTTAGGTTGGGGCCTGAACACTGAAGCTTTCTTT
CASSLGWGLNTEAFF
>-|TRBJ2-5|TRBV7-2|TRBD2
TGTGCCAGCAGTCACCGAAGCGGGGCGGGAAAAGAGACCCAGTACTTC
CASSHRSGAGKETQYF
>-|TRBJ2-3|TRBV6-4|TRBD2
TGTGCCAGCAGTGACTCGGGACTAGCCAGCACAGATACGCAGTATTTT
CASSDSGLASTDTQYF
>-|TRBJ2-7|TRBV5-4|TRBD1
TGTGCCAGCAGCTTGGCCGGGACAGGGAGCTACGAGCAGTACTTC
CASSLAGTGSYEQYF
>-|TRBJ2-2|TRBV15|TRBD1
TGTGCCACCAGACAGGGGGCGGACACCGGGGAGCTGTTTTTT
CATRQGADTGELFF
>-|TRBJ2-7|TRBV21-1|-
TGTGCCAGCAGCAACATCTGGGCAGGGAAGGGCGAGCAGTACTTC
CASSNIWAGKGEQYF
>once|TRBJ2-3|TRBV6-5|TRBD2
TGTGCCAGCACTAGCGGGAGTGATACGCAGTATTTT
CASTSGSDTQYF
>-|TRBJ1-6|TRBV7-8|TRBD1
TGTGCCAGCAGCTCGGGGACAGGGGTGAGTTCACCCCTCCACTTT
CASSSGTGVSSPLHF
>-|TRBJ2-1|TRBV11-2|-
TGTGCCAGCAGCCCTTCCGCGACCCCGGGTGAGCAGTTCTTC
CASSPSATPGEQFF
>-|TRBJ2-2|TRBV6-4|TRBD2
TGTGCCAGCAGTGAAGCGGGAGACACCGGGGAGCTGTTTTTT
CASSEAGDTGELFF
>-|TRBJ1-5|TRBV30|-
TGTGCCTGGAGTAGAGAAGGGGGACAGCCCCAGCATTTT
CAWSREGGQPQHF
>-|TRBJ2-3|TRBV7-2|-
TGTGCCAGCAGCGAAATCAGCGGTATAAGTCCACTCACAGATACGCAGTATTTT
CASSEISGISPLTDTQYF
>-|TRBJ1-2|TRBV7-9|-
TGTGCCAGCAGCCACAACAGGGTTCGAGGCTACACCTTC
CASSHNRVRGYTF
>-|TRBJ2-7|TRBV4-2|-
TGTGCCAGCAGCCAAGGTAACGGCTACGAGCAGTACTTC
CASSQGNGYEQYF
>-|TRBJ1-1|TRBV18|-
TGTGCCAGCTCACCACTTGAAGTTAGGGGGTTGAACACTGAAGCTTTCTTT
CASSPLEVRGLNTEAFF
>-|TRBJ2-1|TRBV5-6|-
TGTGCCAGCAGCCTTCTAGGTGGGGGGTACAATGAGCAGTTCTTC
CASSLLGGGYNEQFF
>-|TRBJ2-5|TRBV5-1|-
TGCGCCAGCAGTGGGGGCATCCAAGAGACCCAGTACTTC
CASSGGIQETQYF
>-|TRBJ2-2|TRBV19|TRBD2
TGTGCCAGTAGGAGCGGGGGCCGGAACACCGGGGAGCTGTTTTTT
CASRSGGRNTGELFF
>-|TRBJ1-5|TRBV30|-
TGTGCCTGGAGCAAGGTTGCGGGTCAGCCCCAGCATTTT
CAWSKVAGQPQHF